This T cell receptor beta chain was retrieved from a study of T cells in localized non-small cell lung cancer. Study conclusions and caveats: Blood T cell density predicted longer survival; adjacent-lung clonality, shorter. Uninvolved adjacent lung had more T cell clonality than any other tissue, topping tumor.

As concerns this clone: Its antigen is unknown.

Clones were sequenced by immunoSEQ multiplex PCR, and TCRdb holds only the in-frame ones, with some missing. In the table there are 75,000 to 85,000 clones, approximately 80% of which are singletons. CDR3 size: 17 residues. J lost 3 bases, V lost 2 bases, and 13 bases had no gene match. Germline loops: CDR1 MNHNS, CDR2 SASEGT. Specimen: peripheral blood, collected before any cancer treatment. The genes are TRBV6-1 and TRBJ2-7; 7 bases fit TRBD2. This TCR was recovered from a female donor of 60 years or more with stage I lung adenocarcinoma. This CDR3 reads CASSETSPGGGLYEQYF. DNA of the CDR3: TGTGCCAGCAGTGAAACTTCCCCGGGGGGAGGCCTCTACGAGCAGTACTTC.